This TCR beta chain originates from a study of CD4 T cell repertoires in COVID-19 (dated by TCRdb to the early 2020s). Study-wide context: To analyze cross-reactivity, CFSE-low cells were expanded with IL-2 for under 13 days and then labeled again and restimulated with spike proteins from other coronaviruses. Naturally processed CD4+ T cell responses to SARS-CoV-2 spike and nucleoprotein were characterized in COVID-19-recovered individuals, and clonal composition was assessed by TCR Vbeta sequencing. In a few recovered individuals, the TCR Vbeta repertoire of SARS-CoV-2-reactive T cells was analyzed at the subset level.

On this clone itself: This receptor's antigen is unknown. Per-base quality was not reported, and no clone a single base away is much larger than it.

Overall study outcomes, separate from this receptor: Between about 6.5 and 27% of SARS-CoV-2 clonotypes were also detected in SARS-CoV and/or HKU1 spike-stimulated secondary cultures, consistent with cross-reactivity. Several of the most expanded SARS-CoV-2-reactive clonotypes were present in two or all three memory subsets, which suggests intraclonal diversification.

Preparation of the library involved the immunoSEQ multiplex PCR assay. Under the source paper's analysis protocol: To quantify how much the repertoires of different subsets overlapped, the Chao-Jaccard similarity index was used along with counts of shared clonotypes. Entries here come from immuneACCESS through TCRdb and include only in-frame sequences with V and J called. Some clones fail to appear in such tables; in the studies checked, an unresolved V gene covers under half of the shortfall, and the cause of the remainder is unknown. V and J calls and clone size are copied from that table; D and trimming were computed from the DNA. In all, the sample holds approximately 22,000 clones, and over 75% of those were seen once. About 0.6% of the sample belongs to the ten largest clones. Via the germline V gene, CDR1 is MNHEY and CDR2 SVGAGI. The CDR3, from cysteine to phenylalanine, totals 15 residues. Just CDR3 DNA is preserved here, 45 bases in frame from base 1. Between the V and J ends, shortened by 5 bases and 0 bases respectively, the junction contains 10 bases.

Memory T cell samples that were not cultured went straight to sequencing right after ex vivo isolation. CD4+ total memory, central memory, effector memory and circulating T follicular helper cells were isolated from peripheral blood mononuclear cells. The chain uses TRBV6-5 and TRBJ2-2; TRBD1 might be the D gene, on 5 matching bases. This receptor was identified in a human donor who had COVID-19. The sample here was central memory CD4+ T cells from blood, taken before the COVID-19 pandemic. The cell subset or site label, read with the paper, signifies: CD4+ T central memory cells. The sequenced DNA: TGTGCCAGCAGTAGCAGGGCTACGAACACCGGGGAGCTGTTTTTT. Its product reads: CASSSRATNTGELFF.